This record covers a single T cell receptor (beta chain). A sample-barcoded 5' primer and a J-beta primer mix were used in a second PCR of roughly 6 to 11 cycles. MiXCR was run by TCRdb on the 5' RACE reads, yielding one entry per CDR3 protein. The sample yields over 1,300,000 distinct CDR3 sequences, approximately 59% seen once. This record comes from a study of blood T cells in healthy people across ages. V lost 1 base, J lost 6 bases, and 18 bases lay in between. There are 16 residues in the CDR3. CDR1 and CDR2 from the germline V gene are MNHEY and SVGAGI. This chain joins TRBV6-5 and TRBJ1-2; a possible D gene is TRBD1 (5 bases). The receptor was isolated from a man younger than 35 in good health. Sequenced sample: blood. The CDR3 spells CASSYLGRFGVDGYTF. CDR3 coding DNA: TGTGCCAGCAGTTACTTGGGGCGTTTTGGCGTCGATGGCTACACCTTC.